The present entry profiles one TCR beta chain with its context. This clonotype was counted at least ten times. What this receptor recognizes is not known. Base qualities were left out, and no much larger clone turns up one base away. The run used an Illumina NovaSeq 6000. Synthesis of TCR cDNA relied on 5'RACE template switching, a step that introduced a universal primer site along with unique molecular identifiers. cDNA synthesis was primed from both the TCR alpha and TCR beta constant segments. Two PCR steps were used to amplify libraries, with sample barcodes and sequencing adapters being added in the second step. Libraries were sequenced on Illumina HiSeq 2500 (2x100 bp) or NovaSeq (2x150 bp). On the authors' methods: MIGEC was used to demultiplex reads and collapse the reads into UMI consensus sequences, and MiXCR was used for V(D)J alignment. Using edgeR on replicate PBMC samples, clonotypes were called vaccine-responding if FDR was below 0.01 and the log2 fold change was above 5 up to day 15. Each bulk clonotype received a CD4 or CD8 identity based on whether the sequenced CD4 or CD8 repertoire contained that clonotype at higher abundance. TCRdb took the public reads, trimmed them with fastp at Q25, ran MiXCR for clone calling and kept in-frame beta chains. CDR3 protein duplicates are merged, each entry listing the most common genes and DNA. None of the V and J calls come from the authors' own analysis; TCRdb made them. The table for this sample lists about 320,000 distinct CDR3 sequences; 3.5% to 4.5% of them were counted only once. The ten largest clones capture roughly a fifth of the sample.

V is pared back by 5 bases and J by 2 bases, with 9 bases lying between the germline termini. The germline V gene (reference sequence) yields MNHEY for CDR1 and SMNVEV for CDR2. Counted from cysteine to phenylalanine, this CDR3 has 13 amino acids. The kept DNA is CDR3 alone, 39 bases in frame from the first base. The source of the sample is a study of T cells after yellow fever vaccination (dated by TCRdb to about 2019). Study-level background: The SMART-Seq v4 Ultra Low Input RNA kit was used to prepare libraries from fractions with low cell numbers. To follow T-cell clones before and after both primary and booster YFV17D yellow fever vaccination, bulk TCR alpha and beta repertoires underwent longitudinal sequencing. Bulk PBMC replicates and cell subsets were isolated from blood drawn at multiple timepoints before and after both primary and secondary immunization. The cohort comprised two healthy male donors, one aged 18 to 30 and one aged 30 to 40 years.

What the treatment or condition label conveys for this sample: live attenuated yellow fever vaccine strain. At each blood-draw timepoint, two biological replicates of bulk PBMCs were obtained. A standard Ficoll-Paque protocol was used to isolate PBMCs from peripheral blood. TriZol was used to extract RNA from bulk PBMCs, from CD4 and CD8 fractions, and from dextramer-positive and dextramer-negative fractions. Overall study results and their limits: After the booster, most clones that had expanded after primary vaccination were detected again (approximately 97% of CD4 and around nine tenths of CD8), suggesting broad maintenance of memory. Because the study included only a couple of donors, the extent to which the findings can be generalized is limited. A small fraction of clonotypes showed up in both the CD4 and CD8 compartments, probably as a result of convergent recombination. Computational filtering was required because FACS-sorted repertoires could contain abundant contaminating clonotypes from the bulk population. Compared with the primary T-cell response, the secondary T-cell response was weaker but faster, peaking on day 5 rather than day 15.

This clonotype originated in a man aged 18 to 29 who received the YFV17D yellow fever vaccine. Sequences were derived from PBMCs, sampled 15 days after the yellow fever booster vaccination. Recombination linked TRBV27 to TRBJ2-5; TRBD1 might be the D gene, on 5 matching bases. CDR3 region: CASSARVQETQYF. The nucleotide sequence is TGTGCCAGCAGTGCCAGGGTTCAAGAGACCCAGTACTTC.